The clone carrying this TCR beta chain has more than one count but fewer than ten. Amplification targeted the TCR beta CDR3 regions, with RNA transcripts as the source material. Second-round multiplex PCR came after a first-round RT-PCR that employed HTBI primers. TCRdb independently ran MiXCR on the multiplex PCR reads; one entry per CDR3 protein. The table shows about 590,000 distinct CDR3 sequences, with less than 45% occurring only once. This sample is part of a study of Graves' ophthalmopathy and Graves' hyperthyroidism. Trimming removed 0 bases from V and 3 bases from J; junction bases left unmatched: 6. The CDR3 sequence is 16 residues long. Germline loops: CDR1 MGHRA, CDR2 YSYEKL.

The source is an adult man with Graves' hyperthyroidism. The chain couples TRBV4-1 to TRBJ1-1; 8 bases line up with TRBD1. Sequencing was performed on peripheral blood or thyroid tissue (not recorded which). This chain's CDR3 is CASSQDPGTGDTEAFF. Here the CDR3 DNA reads TGCGCCAGCAGCCAAGACCCCGGGACAGGTGACACTGAAGCTTTCTTT.